These 19 T cell receptor beta chains came from one sample sequenced in a study of CD8+ T cells in alopecia areata (dated by TCRdb to 2016 to 2018). Receptor amplification or capture employed the immunoSEQ multiplex PCR assay. For TCR sequencing, RNA was extracted from every sample and reverse transcribed into cDNA to serve as template. TCRdb limited this immuneACCESS table to in-frame rearrangements with V and J called. A share of clones is missing; checked studies link under half to unresolved V genes, and the rest is unexplained. This sample has roughly 260,000 clones in the table, none counted a single time. The ten largest make up roughly 1.2% of the sample. Pooled mouse cutaneous lymph node cells were stained for CD4, CD8alpha, NKG2D, NKG2ACE and other markers and were then sorted on a BD Influx. Source material: CD4+ T cells sorted from a lymph node. Source of these receptors: a C3H/HeJ mouse with alopecia areata. This strain is characterized by the MHC haplotype H2-k.

Details on this clone: Gene names are mouse gene names. The sequence runs out 4 residues before the end of the CDR3; the remainder is reconstructed from the germline J gene. The V call is TRBV5, the J call TRBJ1-1; tentative D call: TRBD1 (6 bases). The CDR3 runs 13 residues. Germline values: CDR1 LGHNA, CDR2 YNLKQL (reference sequence). Trimming shortened V by 2 bases and J by 4 bases, and 8 bases separated the two germline ends. This CDR3 reads CASSQTGITEVFF. The covered CDR3 bases are TGTGCCAGCAGCCAAACAGGGATCACA.

This clone came up a few times. The genes are named according to mouse. Read sequence stops 4 residues before the CDR3 end, and the germline J gene provides the missing end. The chain carries TRBV13-1 and TRBJ2-3; 9 bases match TRBD1. The CDR3 has 16 residues. Germline CDR1 is NSHNY and CDR2 is SYGAGN. Trimming removed 0 bases from V and 2 bases from J; junction bases left unmatched: 4. CDR3 DNA, as far as it was read: TGTGCCAGCAGTGATGCCAGGGACAGGGTTGCAGAA. Encoded protein: CASSDARDRVAE. In full, the CDR3 reads CASSDARDRVAETLYF.

This clone was found a few times. This may stem from a read error, because a much larger clone lies one nucleotide away. Each gene name is a mouse one. The read finishes 3 residues shy of the CDR3 end, and the germline J gene is used to complete it. The chain joins TRBV19 to TRBJ1-6, with D possibly matching TRBD1 (6 bases). TRBJ1-6 is sorted into the ORF group, with uncertain function. Between the trimmed V and J ends, which lost 7 bases and 3 bases, there was a span of 8 bases. There are 13 residues in the CDR3. Germline V gene sequence: CDR1 FNHDT, CDR2 SITEND (reference sequence). The part of the CDR3 DNA that was read is TGTGCCAGCGGGGACATCTATAATTCGCCC. It codes for CASGDIYNSP. Given in full, the CDR3 is CASGDIYNSPLYF.

As regards this clone: The genes are named according to mouse. The sequenced fragment ends 4 residues before the CDR3 boundary, so the rest is inferred from the germline J gene. The V and J genes are TRBV19 and TRBJ2-3, with a possible D match to TRBD1 (6 bases). This CDR3 comprises 14 residues. V dropped 6 bases and J dropped 2 bases, with 13 bases sitting between them. Germline CDR1 FNHDT, CDR2 SITEND (reference sequence). CDR3 region: CASTPPGDAETLYF. The covered CDR3 bases are TGTGCCAGCACCCCGCCAGGGGATGCAGAA.

This clone has a handful of counts. Germline and genes here are mouse. The read terminates 4 residues before the CDR3 end, so the remaining end is supplied by the germline J gene. The chain recombines TRBV13-1 with TRBJ2-2; TRBD1 might be the D (5 bases). V dropped 4 bases and J dropped 3 bases, with 13 bases sitting between them. The CDR3 has 15 residues. Germline V gene lookup returns CDR1 NSHNY and CDR2 SYGAGN. The CDR3 DNA, read in part, is TGTGCCAGCAGTCGGGCAGGGTCGCACACCGGG. It encodes CASSRAGSHTG. The CDR3, in full, reads CASSRAGSHTGQLYF.

This clone was counted only a few times. Genes here carry mouse names. Read coverage stops 4 residues before the CDR3 terminus; the germline J gene supplies the remainder. The chain joins TRBV13-3 to TRBJ1-2; maybe TRBD1 (5 bases). The CDR3 has 16 residues. V lost 0 bases and J 0 bases, leaving 12 bases between the germline ends. CDR1 NNHDY and CDR2 SYVADS come from the germline V gene. Partial CDR3 DNA: TGTGCCAGCAGTGATGGTCGGGGGGATGCAAACTCC. As protein: CASSDGRGDANS. In full, the CDR3 is CASSDGRGDANSDYTF.

In regard to this clone: Gene names are mouse gene names. The CDR3 bases that were read are TGTGCCAGCAGCAACAGGGCTGAAAAC. It is translated as CASSNRAEN. The whole CDR3 protein is CASSNRAENTLYF. V is TRBV13-1 and J is TRBJ2-4; tentative D call: TRBD1 (6 bases). The read ends 4 residues early relative to the CDR3; the germline J gene fills the gap. Germline loops: CDR1 NSHNY, CDR2 SYGAGN. The CDR3 runs 13 residues.

This clone was counted a few times. Gene names follow the mouse nomenclature. With the read ending 4 residues before the CDR3 end, the germline J gene is used to fill in that end. J is TRBJ2-7 and V is TRBV13-1, with 7 bases aligning to TRBD1. The CDR3 has 15 amino acids. V was pared by 3 bases and J by 2 bases, with 8 bases of the junction left unmatched. CDR1 is NSHNY and CDR2 is SYGAGN in the germline V gene. Partial CDR3 DNA: TGTGCCAGCAGTGCCTCACCGGGACAGCCCTAT. Translating it yields CASSASPGQPY. The CDR3 in its entirety is CASSASPGQPYEQYF.

Remarks on this clone: The gene symbols are mouse symbols. The CDR3 end falls 4 residues outside the read, so it is completed with the germline J gene. This specimen includes other DNA sequences encoding the same CDR3. The rearrangement links TRBV1 to TRBJ1-1; 9 bases are a match to TRBD1. The length of the CDR3 is 15 residues. V trimming: 1 base; J trimming: 2 bases; junction bases outside the gene matches: 2. The germline gives CDR1 NSQYPW, CDR2 LRSPGD (reference sequence). The CDR3 DNA, read in part, is TGCACCTGCAGTGCAGCGGGACAGGGTAACACA. Protein product: CTCSAAGQGNT. The CDR3, in full, reads CTCSAAGQGNTEVFF.

This clone was found a few times. The genes are named according to mouse. The DNA ends 4 residues before the CDR3 does, and the rest of the CDR3 is filled in from the germline J gene. The V call is TRBV13-1, the J call TRBJ1-2, with TRBD1 matching over 7 bases. The trim removed 3 bases at V and 0 bases at J, leaving 5 bases unmatched. The germline CDR1 and CDR2 sequences are NSHNY and SYGAGN. CDR3 length: 15 amino acids. The CDR3 spells CASSGQGGTNSDYTF. CDR3 DNA (partial): TGTGCCAGCAGTGGACAGGGAGGGACAAACTCC.

This clone has just a few counts. Gene names follow the mouse nomenclature. The sequenced fragment ends 4 residues before the CDR3 boundary, so the rest is inferred from the germline J gene. V is TRBV13-1 and J is TRBJ2-1, with TRBD1 matching 9 bases. V was pared by 4 bases and J by 4 bases, with 6 bases of the junction left unmatched. The CDR3 has 15 residues. Looked up from germline, CDR1 is NSHNY and CDR2 is SYGAGN. The part of the CDR3 DNA that was read is TGTGCCAGCAGTAGGGACAGGGAGGGGTATGCT. Its protein product is CASSRDREGYA. The CDR3 in full is CASSRDREGYAEQFF.

This clone was counted only a few times. Mouse names are used for the genes. Read data end 4 residues before the CDR3 end; the end is taken from the germline J gene. The sample contains more than one DNA sequence encoding this CDR3. The chain has TRBV19 and TRBJ1-1; the D is unclear. Trimming took off 2 bases at V and 0 bases at J, with 5 bases between the two ends. Germline CDR1 reads FNHDT; CDR2 reads SITEND (reference sequence). This CDR3 has 13 amino acids. The sequenced part of the CDR3 DNA is TGTGCCAGCAGTATCCGACAGAACACA. Translating gives CASSIRQNT. The whole CDR3 protein is CASSIRQNTEVFF.

Turning to this clone: Mouse gene names apply. The CDR3 is cut off 4 residues early in the read; its end comes from the germline J gene. This rearrangement joins TRBV13-2 to TRBJ2-1, with 11 bases aligning to TRBD2. V gave up 3 bases and J gave up 0 bases; unmatched junction bases: 2. There are 16 residues in the CDR3. Germline V gene lookup returns CDR1 NNHNN and CDR2 SYGAGS (reference sequence). The part of the CDR3 DNA that was read is TGTGCCAGCGGTGCTGACTGGGGGGGTAACTATGCT. It is translated as CASGADWGGNYA. In full, the CDR3 is CASGADWGGNYAEQFF.

About this clone: Germline and genes: mouse. The read ends 4 residues shy of where the CDR3 ends; the end is completed using the germline J gene. This sample also contains other DNA sequences that code for the same CDR3. The V gene is TRBV13-1, the J gene TRBJ2-1; 7 bases map to TRBD1. Trimming removed 0 bases from V and 3 bases from J; junction bases left unmatched: 3. Germline CDR1 and CDR2: NSHNY and SYGAGN. The CDR3 extends over 15 amino acids. The part of the CDR3 DNA that was read is TGTGCCAGCAGTGATGCGAGACAGGGCTATGCT. Its translation: CASSDARQGYA. The CDR3 in its entirety is CASSDARQGYAEQFF.

As regards this clone: Gene names refer to mouse genes. The read ends 4 residues early relative to the CDR3; the germline J gene fills the gap. This sequence joins TRBV31 and TRBJ2-1; 13 bases are a match to TRBD2. J was trimmed by 6 bases and V by 3 bases; bases with no gene match: 5. The CDR3 runs 15 residues. CDR1 is GKSSPN, CDR2 SITVG, per germline. CDR3 loop: CAWRIRDWGGAEQFF. The CDR3 bases that were read are TGTGCCTGGAGAATCCGGGACTGGGGGGGTGCT.

This clone appeared a few times. Genes and germline are mouse. The sequenced fragment ends 4 residues before the CDR3 boundary, so the rest is inferred from the germline J gene. Different DNA sequences within this sample yield the same CDR3. The chain employs TRBV13-1 and TRBJ2-7, with D maybe TRBD2 (7 bases). Germline CDR1 and CDR2: NSHNY and SYGAGN. The CDR3 runs to 13 residues. The CDR3 is CASSDRGGYEQYF. The covered CDR3 bases are TGTGCCAGCAGTGATAGGGGGGGGTAT.

As concerns this clone: The gene symbols are mouse symbols. The read finishes 4 residues shy of the CDR3 end, and the germline J gene is used to complete it. V gene TRBV13-1 combines with J gene TRBJ2-2; 10 nucleotides line up with TRBD2. V was clipped by 10 bases and J by 1 base; unmatched bases: 4. Germline V CDR1 and CDR2: NSHNY, SYGAGN. The CDR3 totals 14 residues. The DNA read from the CDR3 is TGTGCCGTACGACTGGGGGGAAACACCGGG. This encodes CAVRLGGNTG. The CDR3 as a whole reads CAVRLGGNTGQLYF.

About this clone itself: Gene labels here are mouse ones. Sequencing ends 4 residues short of the CDR3 end; the germline J gene provides the rest. This chain uses TRBV13-1 with TRBJ2-4, with no clear D. V was trimmed by 5 bases and J by 2 bases, leaving 3 bases between them. The CDR3 consists of 11 residues. In germline, CDR1 is NSHNY, CDR2 SYGAGN. The CDR3 region is CASSFQNTLYF. The CDR3 DNA, read in part, is TGTGCCAGCAGCTTTCAAAAC.

To note about this clone: The gene names here belong to mouse. The read gets to within 3 residues of the CDR3 end, and the germline J gene fills in the rest. This rearrangement joins TRBV19 to TRBJ1-6; D gene unclear. TRBJ1-6 is placed among ORFs of uncertain function. With 5 bases removed from V and 0 bases from J, the gap between germline ends came to 9 bases. The CDR3 contains 15 residues. Germline V gene sequence: CDR1 FNHDT, CDR2 SITEND (reference sequence). This chain's CDR3 is CASSPHNSYNSPLYF. Incomplete CDR3 DNA: TGTGCCAGCAGCCCCCACAATTCCTATAATTCGCCC.